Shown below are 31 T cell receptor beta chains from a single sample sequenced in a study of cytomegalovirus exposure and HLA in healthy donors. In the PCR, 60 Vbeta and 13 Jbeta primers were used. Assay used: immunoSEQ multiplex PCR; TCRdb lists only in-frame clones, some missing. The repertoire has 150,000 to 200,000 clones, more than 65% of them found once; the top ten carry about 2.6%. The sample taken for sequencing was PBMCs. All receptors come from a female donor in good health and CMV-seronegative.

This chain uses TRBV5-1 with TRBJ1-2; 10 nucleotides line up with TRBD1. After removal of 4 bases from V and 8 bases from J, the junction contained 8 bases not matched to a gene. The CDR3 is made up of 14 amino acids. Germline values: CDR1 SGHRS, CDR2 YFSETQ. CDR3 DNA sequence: TGCGCCAGCAGCGGCGGGACAGGGGAGGACGGCTACACCTTC. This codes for CASSGGTGEDGYTF.

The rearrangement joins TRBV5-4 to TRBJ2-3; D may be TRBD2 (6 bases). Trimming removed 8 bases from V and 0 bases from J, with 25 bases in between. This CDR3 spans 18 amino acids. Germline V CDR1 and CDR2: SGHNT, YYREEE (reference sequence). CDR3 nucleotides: TGTGCCAGTGCACCCCAGGTGGTGGCGGGGACTAGCACAGATACGCAGTATTTT. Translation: CASAPQVVAGTSTDTQYF.

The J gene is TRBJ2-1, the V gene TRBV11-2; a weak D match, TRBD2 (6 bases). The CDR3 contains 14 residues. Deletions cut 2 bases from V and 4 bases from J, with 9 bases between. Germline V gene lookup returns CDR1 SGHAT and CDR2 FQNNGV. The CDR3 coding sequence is TGTGCCAGCAGCTTAACCGGGACTTACAATGAGCAGTTCTTC. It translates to CASSLTGTYNEQFF.

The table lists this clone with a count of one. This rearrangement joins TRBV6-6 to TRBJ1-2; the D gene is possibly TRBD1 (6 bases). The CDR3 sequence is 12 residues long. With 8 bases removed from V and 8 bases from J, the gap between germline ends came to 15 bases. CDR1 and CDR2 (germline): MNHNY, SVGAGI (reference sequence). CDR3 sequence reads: CASAAGGAGYTF. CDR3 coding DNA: TGTGCCAGCGCTGCGGGGGGGGCGGGCTACACCTTC.

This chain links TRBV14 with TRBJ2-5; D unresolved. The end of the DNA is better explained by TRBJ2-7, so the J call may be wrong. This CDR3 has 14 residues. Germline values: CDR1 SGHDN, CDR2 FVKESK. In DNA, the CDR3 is TGTGCCAGCAGCCAAGCCGGTTCCCCCTACGAGCAGTACTTC. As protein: CASSQAGSPYEQYF.

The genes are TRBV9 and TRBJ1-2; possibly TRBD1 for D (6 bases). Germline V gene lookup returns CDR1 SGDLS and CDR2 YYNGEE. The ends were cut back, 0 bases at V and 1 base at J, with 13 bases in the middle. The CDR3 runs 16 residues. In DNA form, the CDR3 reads TGTGCCAGCAGCGTAGGTGCGGGGGGCAGTAACTATGGCTACACCTTC. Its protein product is CASSVGAGGSNYGYTF. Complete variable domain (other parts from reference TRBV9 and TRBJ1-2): DSGVTQTPKHLITATGQRVTLRCSPRSGDLSVYWYQQSLDQGLQFLIQYYNGEERAKGNILERFSAQQFPDLHSELNLSSLELGDSALYFCASSVGAGGSNYGYTFGSGTRLTVV.

The CDR3 nucleotides are TGCGCCAGCAGCCCGAGGGTCGATAGTCGGACCGGGGAGCTGTTTTTT. Protein product: CASSPRVDSRTGELFF. The V call is TRBV5-1, the J call TRBJ2-2, with D possibly matching TRBD2 (5 bases). The CDR3 runs to 16 residues. Trimming removed 4 bases at V and 5 bases at J, with 18 bases between. Germline CDR1 reads SGHRS; CDR2 reads YFSETQ.

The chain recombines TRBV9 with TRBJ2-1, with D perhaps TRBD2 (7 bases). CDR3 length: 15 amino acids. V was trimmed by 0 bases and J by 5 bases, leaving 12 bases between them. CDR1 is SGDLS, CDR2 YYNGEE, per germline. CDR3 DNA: TGTGCCAGCAGCGTAGTAGGGGGGGCGGACAATGAGCAGTTCTTC. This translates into CASSVVGGADNEQFF.

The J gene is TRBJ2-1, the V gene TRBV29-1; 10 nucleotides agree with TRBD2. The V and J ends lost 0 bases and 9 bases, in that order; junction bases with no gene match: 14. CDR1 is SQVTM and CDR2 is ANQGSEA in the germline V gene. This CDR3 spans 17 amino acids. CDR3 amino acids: CSVEDLLGLAGATEQFF. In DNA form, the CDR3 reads TGCAGCGTTGAAGACTTATTGGGGCTAGCGGGGGCGACTGAGCAGTTCTTC.

CDR3 sequence reads: CASSAGTGRNWNQPQHF. Written as DNA, the CDR3 is TGTGCCAGTAGTGCCGGGACAGGGCGAAATTGGAATCAGCCCCAGCATTTT. This chain joins TRBV19 and TRBJ1-5; 9 bases match TRBD1. This CDR3 has 17 amino acids. The germline V gene encodes CDR1 LNHDA and CDR2 SQIVND (reference sequence). The V and J ends lost 5 bases and 4 bases, in that order; junction bases with no gene match: 12.

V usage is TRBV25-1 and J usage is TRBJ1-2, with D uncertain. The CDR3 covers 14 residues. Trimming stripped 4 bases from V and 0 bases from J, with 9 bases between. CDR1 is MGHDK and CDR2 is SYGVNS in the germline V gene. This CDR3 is CASSVDGANYGYTF. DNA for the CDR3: TGTGCCAGCAGTGTAGACGGAGCTAACTATGGCTACACCTTC.

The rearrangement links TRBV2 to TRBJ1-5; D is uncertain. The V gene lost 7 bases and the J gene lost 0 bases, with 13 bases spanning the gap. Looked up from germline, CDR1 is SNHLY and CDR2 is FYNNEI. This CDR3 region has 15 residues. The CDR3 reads CASTETRSSNQPQHF. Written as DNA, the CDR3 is TGTGCCAGCACAGAGACAAGGTCTAGCAATCAGCCCCAGCATTTT. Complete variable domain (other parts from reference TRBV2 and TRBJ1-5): EPEVTQTPSHQVTQMGQEVILRCVPISNHLYFYWYRQILGQKVEFLVSFYNNEISEKSEIFDDQFSVERPDGSNFTLKIRSTKLEDSAMYFCASTETRSSNQPQHFGDGTRLSIL.

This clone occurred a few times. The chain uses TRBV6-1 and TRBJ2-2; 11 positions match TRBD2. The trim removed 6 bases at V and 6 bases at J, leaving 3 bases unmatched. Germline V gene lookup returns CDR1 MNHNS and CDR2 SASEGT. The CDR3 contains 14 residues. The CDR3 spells CASRTSGSSGELFF. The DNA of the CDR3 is TGTGCCAGCAGAACTAGCGGGAGCTCCGGGGAGCTGTTTTTT.

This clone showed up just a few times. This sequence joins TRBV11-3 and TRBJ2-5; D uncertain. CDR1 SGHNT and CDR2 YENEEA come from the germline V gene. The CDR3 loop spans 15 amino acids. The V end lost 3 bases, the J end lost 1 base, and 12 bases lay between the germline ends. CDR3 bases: TGTGCCAGCAGCTTTACTGGAAACAGCCAAGAGACCCAGTACTTC. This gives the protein CASSFTGNSQETQYF.

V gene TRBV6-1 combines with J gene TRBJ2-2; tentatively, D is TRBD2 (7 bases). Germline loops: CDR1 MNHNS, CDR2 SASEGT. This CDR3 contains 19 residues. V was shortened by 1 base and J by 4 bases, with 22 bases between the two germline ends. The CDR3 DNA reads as TGTGCCAGCAGTGAAGGGGGGGTTAAGGGGGGGCCGAGCACCGGGGAGCTGTTTTTT. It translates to CASSEGGVKGGPSTGELFF.

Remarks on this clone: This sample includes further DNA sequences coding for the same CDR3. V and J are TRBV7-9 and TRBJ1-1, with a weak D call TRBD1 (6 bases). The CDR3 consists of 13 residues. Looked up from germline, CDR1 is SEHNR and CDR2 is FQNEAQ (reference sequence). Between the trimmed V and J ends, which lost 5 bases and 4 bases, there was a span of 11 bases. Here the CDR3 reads CASSATGITEAFF. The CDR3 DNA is TGTGCCAGCAGCGCCACAGGGATCACTGAAGCTTTCTTT.

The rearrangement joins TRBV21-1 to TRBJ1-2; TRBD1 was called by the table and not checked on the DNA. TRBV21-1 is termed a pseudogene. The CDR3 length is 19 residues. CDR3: CASSKAPIPPGGLDYGYTF. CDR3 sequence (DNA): TGTGCCAGCAGCAAAGCGCCTATCCCCCCAGGGGGACTTGACTATGGCTACACCTTC.

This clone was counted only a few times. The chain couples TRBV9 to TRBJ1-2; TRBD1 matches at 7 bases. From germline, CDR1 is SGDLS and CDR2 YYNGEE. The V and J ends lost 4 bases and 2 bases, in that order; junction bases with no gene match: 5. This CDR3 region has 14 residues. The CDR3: CASSRGQINYGYTF. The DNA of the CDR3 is TGTGCCAGCAGCCGGGGACAGATCAACTATGGCTACACCTTC.

The CDR3, as DNA: TGCGCCAGCACCCCAGGACTAGCGGGGCGCCCCTACAATGAGCAGTTCTTC. Its protein is CASTPGLAGRPYNEQFF. The J gene is TRBJ2-1, the V gene TRBV10-2, with 12 nucleotides matching TRBD2. V shed 7 bases, J shed 2 bases, and the junction held 9 bases outside the gene matches. Germline loops: CDR1 WSHSY, CDR2 SAAADI. CDR3 size: 17 residues.

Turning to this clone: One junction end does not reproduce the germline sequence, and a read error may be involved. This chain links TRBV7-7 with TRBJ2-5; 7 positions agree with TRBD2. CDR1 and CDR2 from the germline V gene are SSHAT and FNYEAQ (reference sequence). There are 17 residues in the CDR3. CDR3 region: CASSFISLAGGQETQYF. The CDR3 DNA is TGTGCTAGCAGCTTTATATCTTTAGCGGGTGGGCAAGAGACCCAGTACTTC.

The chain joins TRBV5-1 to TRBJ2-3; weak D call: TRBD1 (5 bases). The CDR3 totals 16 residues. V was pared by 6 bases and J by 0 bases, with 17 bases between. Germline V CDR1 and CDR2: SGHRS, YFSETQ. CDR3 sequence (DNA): TGCGCCAGCATTGGGGCGACCGCTACTAGCACAGATACGCAGTATTTT. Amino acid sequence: CASIGATATSTDTQYF.

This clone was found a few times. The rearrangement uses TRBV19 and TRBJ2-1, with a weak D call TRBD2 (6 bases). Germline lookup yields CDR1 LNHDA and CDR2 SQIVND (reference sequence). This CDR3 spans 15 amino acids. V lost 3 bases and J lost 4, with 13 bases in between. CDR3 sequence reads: CASSMEGRGYNEQFF. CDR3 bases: TGTGCCAGTAGTATGGAGGGCCGAGGGTACAATGAGCAGTTCTTC.

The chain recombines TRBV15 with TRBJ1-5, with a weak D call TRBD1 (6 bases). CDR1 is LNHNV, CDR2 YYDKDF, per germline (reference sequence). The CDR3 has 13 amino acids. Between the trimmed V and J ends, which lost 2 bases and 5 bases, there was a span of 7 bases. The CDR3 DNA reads TGTGCCACCAGCAGACAGGGGTATCAGCCCCAGCATTTT. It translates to CATSRQGYQPQHF.

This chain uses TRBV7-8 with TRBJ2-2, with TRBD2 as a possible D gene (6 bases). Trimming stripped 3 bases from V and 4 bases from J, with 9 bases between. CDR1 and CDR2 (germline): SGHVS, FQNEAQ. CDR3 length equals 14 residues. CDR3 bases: TGTGCCAGCAGCTTCGCGGGGTCCACCGGGGAGCTGTTTTTT. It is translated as CASSFAGSTGELFF.

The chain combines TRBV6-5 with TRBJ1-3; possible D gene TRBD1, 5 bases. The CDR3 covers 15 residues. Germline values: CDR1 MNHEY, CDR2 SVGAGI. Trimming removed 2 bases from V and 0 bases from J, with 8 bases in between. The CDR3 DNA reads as TGTGCCAGCAGTTACGACGGACACTCTGGAAACACCATATATTTT. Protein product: CASSYDGHSGNTIYF.

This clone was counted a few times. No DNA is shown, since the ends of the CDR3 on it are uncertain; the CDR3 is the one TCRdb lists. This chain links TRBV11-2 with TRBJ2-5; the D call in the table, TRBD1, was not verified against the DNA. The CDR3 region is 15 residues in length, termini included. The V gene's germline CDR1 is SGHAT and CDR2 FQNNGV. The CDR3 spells CASSFQGYFGETQYF.

CDR3 in amino acids: CASSPATRGQETQYF. The CDR3 coding sequence is TGTGCCAGCAGCCCGGCTACCAGGGGCCAAGAGACCCAGTACTTC. The J gene is TRBJ2-5, the V gene TRBV7-6; D possibly corresponds to TRBD1 (6 bases). Germline V lookup: CDR1 SGHVS, CDR2 FNYEAQ. The CDR3 spans 15 residues. V lost 5 bases and J 1 base, leaving 14 bases between the germline ends.

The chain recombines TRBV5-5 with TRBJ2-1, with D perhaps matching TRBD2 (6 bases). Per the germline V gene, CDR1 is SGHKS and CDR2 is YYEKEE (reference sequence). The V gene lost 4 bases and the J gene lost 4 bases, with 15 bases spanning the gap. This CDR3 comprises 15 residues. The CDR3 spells CASSPDGGDYNEQFF. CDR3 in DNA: TGTGCCAGCAGCCCAGACGGGGGAGATTACAATGAGCAGTTCTTC.

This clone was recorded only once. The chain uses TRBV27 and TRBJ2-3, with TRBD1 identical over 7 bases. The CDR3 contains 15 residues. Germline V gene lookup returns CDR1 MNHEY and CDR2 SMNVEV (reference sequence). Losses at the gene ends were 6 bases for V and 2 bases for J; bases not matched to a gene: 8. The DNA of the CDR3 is TGTGCCAGCAGATCCGGGACAGCTTCCACAGATACGCAGTATTTT. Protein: CASRSGTASTDTQYF.

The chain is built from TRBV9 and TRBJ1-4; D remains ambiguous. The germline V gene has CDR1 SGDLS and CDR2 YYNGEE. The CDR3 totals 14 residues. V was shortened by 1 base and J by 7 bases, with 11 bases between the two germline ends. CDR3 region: CASSVNGGVEKLFF. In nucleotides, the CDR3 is TGTGCCAGCAGCGTAAATGGAGGAGTTGAAAAACTGTTTTTT.

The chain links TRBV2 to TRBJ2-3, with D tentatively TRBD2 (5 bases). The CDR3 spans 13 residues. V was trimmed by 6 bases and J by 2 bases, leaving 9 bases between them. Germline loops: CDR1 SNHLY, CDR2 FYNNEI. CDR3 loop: CASSRLLTDTQYF. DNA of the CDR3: TGTGCCAGCAGCAGACTACTCACAGATACGCAGTATTTT.